This TCR beta chain came from a study of T-cell memory formation after mild COVID-19. About the study: The study found TCR clusters largely donor specific. Study conclusions and caveats: A second wave of clones peaked on day 37, and their SARS-CoV-2 specificity went unconfirmed. Prior to infection, memory already included some responding clones, suggesting cross-reactive memory joined.

With 2 bases removed from V and 5 bases from J, the gap between germline ends came to 19 bases. This CDR3 comprises 17 residues. In germline, CDR1 is LGHNA, CDR2 YSLEER. Employing constant-segment primers, 5'RACE generated TCR alpha and TCR beta cDNA libraries bearing sample barcodes and UMIs. MiXCR, run by TCRdb on the 5' RACE reads, gives a single entry per CDR3 protein. This sample has some 310,000 distinct CDR3 sequences, with 20% to 25% found just once. In this sample, this clonotype turned up a few times. Its antigen is still unknown. The chain is built from TRBV4-3 and TRBJ2-4; D possibly matches TRBD1 or TRBD2 (5 bases each). The sequencing input was PBMCs or a T cell subset sorted from them (not recorded which). This receptor was identified in a young man who had mild COVID-19 (a few samples of this study predate the infection). Cell type and time point are not known. The CDR3 region has the DNA TGCGCCAGCAGCCAAAATGTCCCCGGGACGGCTGAAAACATTCAGTACTTC. This encodes CASSQNVPGTAENIQYF.